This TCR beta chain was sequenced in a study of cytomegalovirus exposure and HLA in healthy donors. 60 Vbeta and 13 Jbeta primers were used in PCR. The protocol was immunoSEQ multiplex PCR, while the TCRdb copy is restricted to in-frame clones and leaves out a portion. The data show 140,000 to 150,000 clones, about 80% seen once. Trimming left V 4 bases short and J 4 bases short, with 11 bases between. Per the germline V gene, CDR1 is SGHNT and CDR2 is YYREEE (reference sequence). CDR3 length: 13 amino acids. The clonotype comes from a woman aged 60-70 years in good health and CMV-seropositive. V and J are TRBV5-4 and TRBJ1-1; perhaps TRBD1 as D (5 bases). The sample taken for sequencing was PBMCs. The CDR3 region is CASSPIGATEAFF. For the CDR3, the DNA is TGTGCCAGCAGCCCAATAGGGGCCACTGAAGCTTTCTTT. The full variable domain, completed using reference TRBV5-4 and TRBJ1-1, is ETGVTQSPTHLIKTRGQQVTLRCSSQSGHNTVSWYQQALGQGPQFIFQYYREEENGRGNFPPRFSGLQFPNYSSELNVNALELDDSALYLCASSPIGATEAFFGQGTRLTVV.